This T cell receptor (beta chain) was sequenced during a study of cytomegalovirus exposure and HLA in healthy donors. The PCR had 60 Vbeta and 13 Jbeta primers. The protocol was immunoSEQ multiplex PCR, while the TCRdb copy is restricted to in-frame clones and leaves out a portion. The repertoire holds roughly 130,000 clones, with 75% to 85% as singletons. Study results and limitations: Earlier analysis looked at TCR beta V segments, and most were productive about 87% or about 30% of the time. When the data were analyzed later, several of the most significant clusters appeared to be linked to common viral pathogens.

Trimming removed 4 bases at V and 0 bases at J, with 21 bases between. Germline values: CDR1 SEHNR, CDR2 FQNEAQ (reference sequence). The CDR3 is 18 residues long. Of note for this clone: What it binds is not known.

This rearrangement joins TRBV7-9 to TRBJ1-1, with D tentatively TRBD1 (6 bases). The specimen was PBMCs. The sequence derives from a man aged 25 to 45 in good health and CMV-seronegative. The DNA of the CDR3 is TGTGCCAGCAGCTACCGGAAATTCGGACAGCCGTTGAACACTGAAGCTTTCTTT. It yields the protein CASSYRKFGQPLNTEAFF.